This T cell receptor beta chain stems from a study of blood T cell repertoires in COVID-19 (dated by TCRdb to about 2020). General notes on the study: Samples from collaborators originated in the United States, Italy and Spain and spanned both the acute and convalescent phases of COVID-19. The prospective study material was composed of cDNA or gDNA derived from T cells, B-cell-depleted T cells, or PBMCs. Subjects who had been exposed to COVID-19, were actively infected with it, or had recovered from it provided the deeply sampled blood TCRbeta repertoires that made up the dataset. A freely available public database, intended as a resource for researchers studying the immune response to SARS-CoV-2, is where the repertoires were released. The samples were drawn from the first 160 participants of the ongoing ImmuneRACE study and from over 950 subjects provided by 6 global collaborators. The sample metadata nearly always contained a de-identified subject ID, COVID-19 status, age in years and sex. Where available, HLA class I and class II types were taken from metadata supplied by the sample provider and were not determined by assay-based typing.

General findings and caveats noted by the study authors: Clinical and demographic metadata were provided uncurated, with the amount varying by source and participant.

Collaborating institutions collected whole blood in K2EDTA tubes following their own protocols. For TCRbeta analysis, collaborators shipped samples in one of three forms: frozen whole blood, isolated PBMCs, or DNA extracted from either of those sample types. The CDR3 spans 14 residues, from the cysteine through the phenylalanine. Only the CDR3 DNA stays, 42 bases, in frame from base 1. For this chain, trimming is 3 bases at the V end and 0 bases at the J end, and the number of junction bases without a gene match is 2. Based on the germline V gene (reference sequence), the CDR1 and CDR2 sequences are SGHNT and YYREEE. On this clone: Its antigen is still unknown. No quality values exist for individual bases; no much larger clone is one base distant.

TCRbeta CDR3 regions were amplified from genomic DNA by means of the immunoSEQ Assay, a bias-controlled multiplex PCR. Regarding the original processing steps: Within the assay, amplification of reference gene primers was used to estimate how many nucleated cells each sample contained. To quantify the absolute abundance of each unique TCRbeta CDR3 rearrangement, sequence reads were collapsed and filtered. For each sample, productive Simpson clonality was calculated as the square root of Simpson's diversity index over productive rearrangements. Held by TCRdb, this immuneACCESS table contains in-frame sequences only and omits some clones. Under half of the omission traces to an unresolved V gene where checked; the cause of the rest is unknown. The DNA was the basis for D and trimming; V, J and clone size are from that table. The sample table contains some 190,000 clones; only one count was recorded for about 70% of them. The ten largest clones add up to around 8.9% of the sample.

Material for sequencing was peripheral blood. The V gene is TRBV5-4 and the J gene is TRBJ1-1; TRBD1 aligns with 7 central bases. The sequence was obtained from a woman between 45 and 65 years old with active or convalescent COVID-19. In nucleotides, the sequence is TGTGCCAGCAGCTGGGGACAGCTGAACACTGAAGCTTTCTTT. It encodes CASSWGQLNTEAFF.